This TCR beta chain was sequenced in a study of vaccination and CD4 T cells after COVID-19. Turning to the study itself: Overlapping spike pools from SARS-CoV-2 and HCoV-NL63, HCoV-OC43 and HCoV-229E served as culture stimuli. Control cultures received a CEFX pool, an HIV-1 Nef pool, or no peptide.

Treatment: approximately nine-day PBMC culture with coronavirus spike peptide pools or control peptides (ViraFEST assay). Researchers collected the unexposed donor's CD4+ T cells before the COVID-19 pandemic (2011-2018). Some 2.2 million PBMCs were grown per well alongside approximately 9.2 IU/ml IL-2 and 10 ug/ml peptide pools. Cultured CD4+ T cell DNA underwent sequencing with the Oncomine TCR Beta short-read assay. Via MiXCR, TCRdb re-called the PCR reads, giving one row per CDR3 protein. Of approximately 10,000 distinct CDR3 sequences listed, around 48% are singletons. With regard to this clonotype: The antigen is unknown.

The source material was CD4+ T cells from blood, cultured in vitro. The source of this sequence is a human donor in good health.

CDR3 DNA: TGTGCCAGCAGTGACGCCTGGGCGACGGAGCAGTACTTC. This gives the protein CASSDAWATEQYF. The chain carries TRBV2 and TRBJ2-7; no firm D call. The V gene lost 3 bases and the J gene lost 7 bases, with 13 bases spanning the gap. The CDR3 loop spans 13 amino acids. The germline CDR1 and CDR2 sequences are SNHLY and FYNNEI.